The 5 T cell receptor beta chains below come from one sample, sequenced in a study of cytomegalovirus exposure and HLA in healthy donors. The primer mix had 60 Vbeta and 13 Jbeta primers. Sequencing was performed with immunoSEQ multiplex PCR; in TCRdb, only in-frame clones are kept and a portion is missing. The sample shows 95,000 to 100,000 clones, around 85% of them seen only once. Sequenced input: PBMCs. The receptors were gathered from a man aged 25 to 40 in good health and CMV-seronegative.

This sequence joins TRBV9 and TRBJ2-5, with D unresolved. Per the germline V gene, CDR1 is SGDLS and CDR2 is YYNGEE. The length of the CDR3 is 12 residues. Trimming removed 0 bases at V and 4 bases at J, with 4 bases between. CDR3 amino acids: CASSVAGETQYF. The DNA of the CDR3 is TGTGCCAGCAGCGTAGCCGGAGAGACCCAGTACTTC.

Here the CDR3 reads CSVELHREETQYF. CDR3 nucleotides: TGCAGCGTTGAACTGCACAGGGAAGAGACCCAGTACTTC. V usage is TRBV29-1 and J usage is TRBJ2-5, with a weak D call TRBD1 (6 bases). CDR3 size: 13 residues. The V end lost 2 bases, the J end lost 3 bases, and 10 bases lay between the germline ends. The germline V gene encodes CDR1 SQVTM and CDR2 ANQGSEA.

CDR3 DNA sequence: TGTGCCTGGAGTAACGGGGGGGCGGCCAAAAACATTCAGTACTTC. This gives the protein CAWSNGGAAKNIQYF. This chain uses TRBV30 with TRBJ2-4; 8 bases are a match to TRBD2. The CDR3 covers 15 residues. Losses at the gene ends were 2 bases for V and 1 base for J; bases not matched to a gene: 4. CDR1 GTSNPN and CDR2 SVGIG come from the germline V gene (reference sequence).

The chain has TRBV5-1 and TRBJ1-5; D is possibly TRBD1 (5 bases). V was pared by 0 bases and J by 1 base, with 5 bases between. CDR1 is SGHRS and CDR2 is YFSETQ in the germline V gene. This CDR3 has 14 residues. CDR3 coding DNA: TGCGCCAGCAGCTTGGAGGGGAGCAATCAGCCCCAGCATTTT. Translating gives CASSLEGSNQPQHF. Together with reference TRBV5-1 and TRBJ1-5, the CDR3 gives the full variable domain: KAGVTQTPRYLIKTRGQQVTLSCSPISGHRSVSWYQQTPGQGLQFLFEYFSETQRNKGNFPGRFSGRQFSNSRSEMNVSTLELGDSALYLCASSLEGSNQPQHFGDGTRLSIL.

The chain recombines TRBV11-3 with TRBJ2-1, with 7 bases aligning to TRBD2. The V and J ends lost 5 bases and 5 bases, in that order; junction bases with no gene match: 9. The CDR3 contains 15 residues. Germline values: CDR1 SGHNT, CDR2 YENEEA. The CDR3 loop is CASSRQRDRDNEQFF. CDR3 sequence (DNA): TGTGCCAGCAGCCGACAGCGGGACCGGGACAATGAGCAGTTCTTC.